The 18 T cell receptor beta chains given below trace back to one sample, sequenced in a study of T-cell memory formation after mild COVID-19. TCRdb itself ran the 5' RACE reads through MiXCR, one entry per CDR3 protein. The sample lists about 150,000 distinct CDR3 sequences, roughly 6.2% occurring once. The sample consisted of PBMCs or a T cell subset sorted from them (not recorded which). The receptors come from an adult woman who had mild COVID-19 (a few samples of this study predate the infection). Cell type and time point are not known.

This clonotype was seen more than once but under ten times. This chain connects TRBV2 to TRBJ1-5, with TRBD1 as a possible D gene (6 bases). Germline V gives CDR1 SNHLY, CDR2 FYNNEI. The V end lost 3 bases, the J end lost 7 bases, and 13 bases lay between the germline ends. CDR3 length: 14 residues. The chain's CDR3 is CASSDRGVGQPQHF. In nucleotides, the CDR3 is TGTGCCAGCAGTGACAGGGGCGTCGGGCAGCCCCAGCATTTT.

This chain links TRBV21-1 with TRBJ1-5; TRBD1 is the table's D call and was not checked against the DNA. TRBV21-1 is marked as a pseudogene. The CDR3 has 16 residues. The CDR3 nucleotides are TGTGCCAGCAGCAAAGCCGCCTCGGGGCTTGGTCAGCCCCAGCATTTT. Residues: CASSKAASGLGQPQHF.

The chain employs TRBV18 and TRBJ2-7, with 7 bases matching TRBD2. Looked up from germline, CDR1 is KGHSH and CDR2 is LQKENI. V lost 3 bases, J lost 7 bases, and 6 bases stayed unmatched. The CDR3 is made up of 13 amino acids. The CDR3 loop is CASSPDLGGEQYF. CDR3 DNA sequence: TGTGCCAGCTCACCTGACCTGGGGGGGGAGCAGTACTTC.

The CDR3 loop reads CASSSRDYAYNEQFF. The CDR3 bases are TGTGCCAGCAGCTCCCGGGACTACGCCTACAATGAGCAGTTCTTC. The genes are TRBV7-8 and TRBJ2-1, with 7 positions matching TRBD2. With 4 bases clipped from V and 2 bases from J, the junction kept 5 bases outside the gene matches. The CDR3 has 15 amino acids. CDR1 and CDR2 (germline): SGHVS, FQNEAQ.

This clonotype occurred many times. This chain connects TRBV20-1 to TRBJ1-6, with 8 bases aligning to TRBD1. CDR1 and CDR2 from the germline V gene are DFQATT and SNEGSKA (reference sequence). After removal of 4 bases from V and 7 bases from J, the junction contained 9 bases not matched to a gene. The CDR3 has 15 amino acids. This CDR3 is CSATDRVIGNSPLHF. Written as DNA, the CDR3 is TGCAGTGCTACGGACAGGGTCATAGGGAATTCACCCCTCCACTTT.

This clonotype was seen at least ten times. This chain joins TRBV12-3 or TRBV12-4 and TRBJ1-5; tentatively, D is TRBD1 (6 bases). This CDR3 contains 20 residues. Trimming pared 8 bases from V and 0 bases from J, leaving 29 bases between. The DNA of the CDR3 is TGTGCCAGCCTCAATACCCGGGGCGGGGGCGTTACCGATAGCAATCAGCCCCAGCATTTT. The encoded protein is CASLNTRGGGVTDSNQPQHF.

There are many counts of this clonotype. The chain recombines TRBV7-9 with TRBJ2-3; D may match TRBD1 or TRBD2 (7 bases each). This CDR3 spans 18 amino acids. The germline CDR1 and CDR2 sequences are SEHNR and FQNEAQ (reference sequence). V lost 5 bases and J lost 0, with 21 bases in between. Written as DNA, the CDR3 is TGTGCCAGCAGCCCAGGGGGAACCTCTAGCGGCAGCACAGATACGCAGTATTTT. Protein product: CASSPGGTSSGSTDTQYF.

In its sample, this clonotype was seen many times. The rearrangement joins TRBV6-5 to TRBJ1-2; a possible D gene is TRBD1 (6 bases). CDR3 length equals 15 residues. Germline assignment: CDR1 MNHEY and CDR2 SVGAGI. V was cut by 5 bases and J by 1 base, with 14 bases left in between. The CDR3 reads CASSGTGPINYGYTF. The CDR3 DNA is TGTGCCAGCAGTGGTACAGGGCCGATTAACTATGGCTACACCTTC.

This clonotype showed up just a few times. The chain is built from TRBV20-1 and TRBJ1-6, with TRBD1 identical over 8 bases. Germline V gene sequence: CDR1 DFQATT, CDR2 SNEGSKA (reference sequence). The CDR3 has 14 residues. The J segment lost 8 bases and the V segment lost 8 bases, leaving 11 bases of the junction unmatched. In DNA, the CDR3 is TGCAGTACCACCGGGACAGGACTTCATTCACCCCTCCACTTT. Translation gives CSTTGTGLHSPLHF.

This clonotype was seen ten or more times. The rearrangement joins TRBV29-1 to TRBJ2-7; D possibly corresponds to TRBD1 (6 bases). Trimming took off 3 bases at V and 2 bases at J, with 8 bases between the two ends. The CDR3 consists of 12 residues. Germline CDR1 is SQVTM and CDR2 is ANQGSEA. DNA for the CDR3: TGCAGCGTTGAGGACAGCGCCTACGAGCAGTACTTC. It is translated as CSVEDSAYEQYF.

This clonotype was seen repeatedly, ten times or more. The chain couples TRBV7-8 to TRBJ2-7, with D perhaps matching TRBD1 or TRBD2 (5 bases each). Looked up from germline, CDR1 is SGHVS and CDR2 is FQNEAQ. The CDR3 has 12 amino acids. Between the trimmed V and J ends, which lost 4 bases and 7 bases, there was a span of 11 bases. In DNA, the CDR3 is TGTGCCAGCAGCTGGGGCACGGGGGAGCAGTACTTC. Translation: CASSWGTGEQYF.

A remark on this clonotype: Just one base apart from a much larger clone, this may be a read error. The chain combines TRBV15 with TRBJ2-5; D remains ambiguous. Trimming left V 0 bases short and J 4 bases short, with 6 bases between. The CDR3 is 13 residues long. Per germline, CDR1 LNHNV and CDR2 YYDKDF (reference sequence). The CDR3 protein is CATSRDHGETQYF. For the CDR3, the DNA is TGTGCCACCAGCAGAGATCATGGAGAGACCCAGTACTTC.

V usage is TRBV5-1 and J usage is TRBJ2-7, with 8 positions matching TRBD2. The CDR3 is 16 amino acids. Trimming removed 6 bases from V and 9 bases from J; junction bases left unmatched: 20. Germline lookup yields CDR1 SGHRS and CDR2 YFSETQ. The DNA of the CDR3 is TGCGCCAGCACCCCTTCGCCTACGGGGGGGGCGAACCGGCAGTACTTC. Translating gives CASTPSPTGGANRQYF.

The V gene is TRBV20-1, the J gene TRBJ2-3; 10 bases map to TRBD1. The CDR3 loop spans 13 amino acids. Trimming cost V 7 bases and J 3 bases; bases outside gene matches: 4. The germline gives CDR1 DFQATT, CDR2 SNEGSKA (reference sequence). In nucleotides, the CDR3 is TGCAGTGTCAGGACAGGGGGGACAGATACGCAGTATTTT. Its translation: CSVRTGGTDTQYF.

Ten or more counts support this clonotype. This chain connects TRBV29-1 to TRBJ2-7; a possible D gene is TRBD1 (6 bases). CDR3 length equals 11 residues. The V gene's germline CDR1 is SQVTM and CDR2 ANQGSEA. The V gene lost 6 bases and the J gene lost 3 bases, with 9 bases spanning the gap. This CDR3 reads CSVRTVYEQYF. CDR3 DNA sequence: TGCAGCGTACGGACAGTCTACGAGCAGTACTTC.

This clonotype came up a few times. CDR3 sequence (DNA): TGTGCTAGTGGTTTGGACGCCGGGGAGACCCAGTACTTC. Encoded protein: CASGLDAGETQYF. The V gene is TRBV12-5, the J gene TRBJ2-5; D gene unclear. This CDR3 contains 13 residues. The germline gives CDR1 LGHNT, CDR2 FRNRAP. V dropped 1 base and J dropped 5 bases, with 8 bases sitting between them.

Many counts were recorded for this clonotype. J is TRBJ2-7 and V is TRBV7-2; 7 bases fit TRBD2. Germline V gene sequence: CDR1 SGHTA, CDR2 FQGNSA. The CDR3 is made up of 15 amino acids. Trimming removed 2 bases from V and 3 bases from J; junction bases left unmatched: 7. This CDR3 reads CASSLHQGGGYEQYF. CDR3 DNA: TGTGCCAGCAGCTTACATCAGGGCGGGGGCTACGAGCAGTACTTC.

This clonotype was observed at least ten times. The chain recombines TRBV2 with TRBJ2-7, with TRBD2 as a possible D gene (6 bases). V lost 8 bases and J 3 bases, leaving 17 bases between the germline ends. The CDR3 length is 14 residues. The germline V gene has CDR1 SNHLY and CDR2 FYNNEI. The CDR3 DNA is TGTGCCAGCGAGTCTAAAGGAGGGATCTACGAGCAGTACTTC. Amino acid sequence: CASESKGGIYEQYF.